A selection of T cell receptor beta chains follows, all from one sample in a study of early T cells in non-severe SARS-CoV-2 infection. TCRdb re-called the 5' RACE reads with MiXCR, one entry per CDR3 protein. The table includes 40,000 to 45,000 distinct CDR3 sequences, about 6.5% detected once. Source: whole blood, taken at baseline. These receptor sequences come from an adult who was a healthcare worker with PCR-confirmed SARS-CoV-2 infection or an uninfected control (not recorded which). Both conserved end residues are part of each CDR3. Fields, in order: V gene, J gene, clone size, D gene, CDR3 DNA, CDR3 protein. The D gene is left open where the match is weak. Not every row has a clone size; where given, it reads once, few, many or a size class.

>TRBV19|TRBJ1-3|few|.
TGTGTCAGTTCTGAAAAAAGGGGGAACACCATATATTTT
CVSSEKRGNTIYF
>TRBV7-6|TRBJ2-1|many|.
TGTGCCAGCAGCTTAGGCGAGGTTAGAGGAAGGGATGAGCAGTTCTTC
CASSLGEVRGRDEQFF
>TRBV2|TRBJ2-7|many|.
TGTGCCAGCAGTGACAACAGGGATTCCTACGAGCAGTACTTC
CASSDNRDSYEQYF
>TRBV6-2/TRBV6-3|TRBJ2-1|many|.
TGTGCCAGCAGTTATGTAGGGGATGAGCAGTTCTTC
CASSYVGDEQFF
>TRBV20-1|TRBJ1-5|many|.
TGCAGTGCTCGACGGGGCAATCAGCCCCAGCATTTT
CSARRGNQPQHF
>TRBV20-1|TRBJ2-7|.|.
TGCAGTGCTAGAGATGACGGACTGTACGTGTACTTC
CSARDDGLYVYF
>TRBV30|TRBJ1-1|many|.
TGTGCCTGGCACAGGGTGAACACTGAAGCTTTCTTT
CAWHRVNTEAFF
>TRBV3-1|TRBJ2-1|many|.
TGTGCCAGCAGCCAAGAAGCGGAGCAGTTCTTC
CASSQEAEQFF
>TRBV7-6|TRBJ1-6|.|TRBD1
TGTGCCAGCAGCACCGGGACAGGGAGAGAATCACCCCTCCACTTT
CASSTGTGRESPLHF
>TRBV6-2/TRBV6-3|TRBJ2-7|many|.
TGTGCCAGCAGTTACTCGATAAATCACGAGCAGTACTTC
CASSYSINHEQYF
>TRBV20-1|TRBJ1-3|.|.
TGCAGTACTAAGGGAGAGGGAGGAAACACCATATATTTT
CSTKGEGGNTIYF
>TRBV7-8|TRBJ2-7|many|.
TGTGCCAGCAGCTTCCTCCAGTTCGACGAGCAGTACTTC
CASSFLQFDEQYF
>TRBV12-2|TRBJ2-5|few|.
TGTGCAAGTCGCTTAGCGGCTAGCGGGAGAGGAGAGACCCAGTACTTC
CASRLAASGRGETQYF
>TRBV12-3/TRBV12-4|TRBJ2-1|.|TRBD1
TGTGCCAGCAGTTACGGGACAGGGCCCCTCTACAATGAGCAGTTCTTC
CASSYGTGPLYNEQFF
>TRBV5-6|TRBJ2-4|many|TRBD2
TGTGCCAGCAGCTCTCCCGGGACTAGCGGGAAGTCCGACATTCAGTACTTC
CASSSPGTSGKSDIQYF
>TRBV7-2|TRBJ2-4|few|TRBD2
TGTGCCAGCAGCCCCGGCGGGGGAGGGAGGATTCAGTACTTC
CASSPGGGGRIQYF
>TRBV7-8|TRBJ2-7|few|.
TGTGCCAGCAGTGCGGGGGCCCTCGGGGAGCAGTACTTC
CASSAGALGEQYF
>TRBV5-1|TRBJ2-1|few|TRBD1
TGCGCCAGCAGCGGCGGTGTGACAGGGGATGGAGATGAGCAGTTCTTC
CASSGGVTGDGDEQFF
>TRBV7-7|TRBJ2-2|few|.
TGTGCTAGCAGCTTAGGGGTAAACACCGGGGAGCTGTTTTTT
CASSLGVNTGELFF
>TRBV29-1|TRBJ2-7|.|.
TGCAGCGTGAGGGCTGGAGTAAGCTCCTACGAGCAGTACTTC
CSVRAGVSSYEQYF
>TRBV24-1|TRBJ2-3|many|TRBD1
TGTGCCACCAGTGCTCAGGACAGGGTCGAAGATACGCAGTATTTT
CATSAQDRVEDTQYF
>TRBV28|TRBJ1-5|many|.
TGTGCCAGCAGGGAGAATAATCAGCCCCAGCATTTT
CASRENNQPQHF
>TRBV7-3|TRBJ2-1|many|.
TGTGCCAGCAGCTTGGGACCCGGGTATGAGCAGTTCTTC
CASSLGPGYEQFF
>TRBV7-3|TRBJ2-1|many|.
TGTGCCAGCAGCCCCTCTCATTACAATGAGCAGTTCTTC
CASSPSHYNEQFF